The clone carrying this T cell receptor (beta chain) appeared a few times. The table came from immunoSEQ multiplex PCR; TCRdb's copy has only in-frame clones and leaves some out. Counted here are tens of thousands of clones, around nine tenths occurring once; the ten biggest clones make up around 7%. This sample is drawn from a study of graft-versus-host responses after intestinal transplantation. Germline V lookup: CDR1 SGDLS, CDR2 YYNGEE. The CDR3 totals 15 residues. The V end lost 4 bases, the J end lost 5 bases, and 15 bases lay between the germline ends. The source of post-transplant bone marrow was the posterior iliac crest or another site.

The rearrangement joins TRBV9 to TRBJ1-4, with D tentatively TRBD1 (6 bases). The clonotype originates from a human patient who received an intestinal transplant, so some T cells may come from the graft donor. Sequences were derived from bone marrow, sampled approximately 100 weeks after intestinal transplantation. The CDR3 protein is CASSKQGWGNEKLFF. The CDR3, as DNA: TGTGCCAGCAGCAAACAGGGATGGGGGAATGAAAAACTGTTTTTT.